This T cell receptor beta chain was documented in a study of blood T cell repertoires in COVID-19. About the research overall: Nucleic acid was either cDNA or gDNA, and it came from T cells, B-cell-depleted T cells, or PBMCs.

Germline assignment: CDR1 SGHDN and CDR2 FVKESK. Between the trimmed V and J ends, which lost 0 bases and 6 bases, there was a span of 14 bases. CDR3 length: 16 residues. The table lists this clone with a few counts. Clones were sequenced by immunoSEQ multiplex PCR, and TCRdb holds only the in-frame ones, with some missing. The profile shows about 170,000 clones, more than 70% of them singletons. The V and J genes are TRBV14 and TRBJ1-4, with D possibly being TRBD1 (5 bases). The sample taken for sequencing was peripheral blood. The sequence came from a woman aged 65 to 85 who had recovered from COVID-19. CDR3 nucleotides: TGTGCCAGCAGCCAAGATTGGGGGACTGTCGATGAAAAACTGTTTTTT. Residues: CASSQDWGTVDEKLFF.